This section outlines one T cell receptor beta chain sequence together with its context. In the original workflow: By means of reference gene primer amplification, nucleated cell counts were estimated. The repertoire was sequenced with immunoSEQ multiplex PCR; TCRdb's copy has only in-frame clones and lacks some. The V and J calls and clone size come from that table; D and trimming were worked out from the DNA. This table holds just under 90,000 clones, about 91% found once. The sample belongs to a study of blood T cell repertoires in COVID-19. For the study at large: Some COVID-19 samples were acute and others convalescent; all came from the United States, Italy and Spain. T cells, B-cell-depleted T cells, or PBMCs supplied cDNA or gDNA.

Trimming cost V 4 bases and J 5 bases, with 12 bases left between them. This CDR3 comprises 14 residues. From germline, CDR1 is LGHDT and CDR2 YNNKEL (reference sequence). The clonotype comes from a man aged 60 to 69 with acute or convalescent COVID-19. The genes are TRBV3-1 (or the pseudogene TRBV3-2) and TRBJ1-5, with D tentatively TRBD1 (5 bases). The specimen sequenced was peripheral blood. The CDR3 spells CASSPNGGDQPQHF. CDR3 DNA sequence: TGTGCCAGCAGCCCCAATGGGGGGGATCAGCCCCAGCATTTT.